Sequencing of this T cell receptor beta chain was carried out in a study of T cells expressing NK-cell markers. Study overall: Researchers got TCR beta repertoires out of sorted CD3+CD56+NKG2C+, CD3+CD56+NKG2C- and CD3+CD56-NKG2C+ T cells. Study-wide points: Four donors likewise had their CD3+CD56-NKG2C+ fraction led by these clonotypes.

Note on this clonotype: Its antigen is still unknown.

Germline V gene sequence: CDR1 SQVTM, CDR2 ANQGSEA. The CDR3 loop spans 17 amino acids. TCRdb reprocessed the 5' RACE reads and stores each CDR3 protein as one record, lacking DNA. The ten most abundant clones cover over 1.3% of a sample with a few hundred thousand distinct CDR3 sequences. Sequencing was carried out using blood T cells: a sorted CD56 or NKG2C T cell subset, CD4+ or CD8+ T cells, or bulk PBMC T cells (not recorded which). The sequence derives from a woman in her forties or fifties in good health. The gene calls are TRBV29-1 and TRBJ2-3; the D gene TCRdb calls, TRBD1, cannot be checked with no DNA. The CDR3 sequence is CSADLVWGEVVTDTQYF.